These 3 T cell receptor beta chains were sequenced from one sample in a study of blood T cell repertoires in COVID-19. The protocol was immunoSEQ multiplex PCR, while the TCRdb copy is restricted to in-frame clones and leaves out a portion. The sample records approximately 70,000 clones, approximately 86% being singletons. The sequencing sample was made of peripheral blood. All receptors come from an older woman with acute or convalescent COVID-19.

This chain links TRBV9 with TRBJ1-2; no firm D call. There are 13 residues in the CDR3. Trimming removed 3 bases from V and 8 bases from J, with 14 bases in between. From germline, CDR1 is SGDLS and CDR2 YYNGEE. This CDR3 reads CASSGQSWEGYTF. For the CDR3, the DNA is TGTGCCAGCAGCGGACAAAGCTGGGAGGGCTACACCTTC.

V is TRBV7-2 and J is TRBJ2-7; 7 nucleotides match TRBD2. V lost 1 base, J lost 0 bases, and 6 bases stayed unmatched. Looked up from germline, CDR1 is SGHTA and CDR2 is FQGNSA. CDR3 length: 16 amino acids. CDR3 protein: CASSLVPSGTSYEQYF. The CDR3 region has the DNA TGTGCCAGCAGCTTAGTTCCCAGCGGGACCTCCTACGAGCAGTACTTC.

The J gene is TRBJ2-5, the V gene TRBV5-1; tentatively, D is TRBD2 (5 bases). Trimming took off 2 bases at V and 5 bases at J, with 10 bases between the two ends. Germline lookup yields CDR1 SGHRS and CDR2 YFSETQ. The CDR3 extends over 13 amino acids. CDR3 residues: CASSFQSGETQYF. The CDR3, as DNA: TGCGCCAGCAGCTTTCAGTCGGGGGAGACCCAGTACTTC.